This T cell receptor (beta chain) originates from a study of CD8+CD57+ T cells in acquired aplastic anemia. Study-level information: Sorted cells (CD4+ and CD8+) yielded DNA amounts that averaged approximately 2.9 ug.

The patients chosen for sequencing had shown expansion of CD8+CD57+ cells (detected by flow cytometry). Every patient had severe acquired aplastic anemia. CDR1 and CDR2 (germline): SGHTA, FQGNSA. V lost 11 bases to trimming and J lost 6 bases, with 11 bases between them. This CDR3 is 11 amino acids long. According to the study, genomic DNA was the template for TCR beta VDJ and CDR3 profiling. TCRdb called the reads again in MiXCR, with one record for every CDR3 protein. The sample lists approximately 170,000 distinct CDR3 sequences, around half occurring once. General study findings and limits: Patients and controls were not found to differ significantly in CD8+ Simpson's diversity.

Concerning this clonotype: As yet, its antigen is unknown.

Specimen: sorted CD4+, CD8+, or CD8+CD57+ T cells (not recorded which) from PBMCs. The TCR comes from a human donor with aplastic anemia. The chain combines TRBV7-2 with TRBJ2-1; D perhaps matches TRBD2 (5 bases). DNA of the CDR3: TGTGCCTGGCCAGCGGCCAATGAGCAGTTCTTC. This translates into CAWPAANEQFF.